This T cell receptor beta chain was observed in a study of shared clonotypes between healthy human individuals. Study-wide findings and caveats: Sampling covered nothing but blood. Tissue TCR repertoires likely differ from those found in blood. Clonotype sharing across a handful of donors was observed for around 4.5% of naive CD4 clonotypes. Depth of sequencing was expected to influence donor clonotype sharing.

For this clone: Its matching antigen is unknown.

Sequencing was performed with immunoSEQ multiplex PCR; in TCRdb, only in-frame clones are kept and a portion is missing. The sample consists of 2,500,000 or so clones, 90% to 95% of them appearing once. The V end was cut by 4 bases, the J end by 10 bases, with 20 bases between. This CDR3 has 16 amino acids. The germline gives CDR1 LNHDA, CDR2 SQIVND (reference sequence). V usage is TRBV19 and J usage is TRBJ1-6, with TRBD1 as a possible D gene (6 bases). The sequence was collected from a man younger than 35 in good health. Source material: naive CD4+ T cells sorted from blood. Described subset: CD45RA+ positively selected. The CDR3 protein is CASSTTGGPARSPLHF. The CDR3 coding sequence is TGTGCCAGTAGTACCACCGGGGGCCCGGCTCGATCACCCCTCCACTTT.